This TCR beta chain was observed in a study of T-cell memory formation after mild COVID-19. About the study: The study found TCR clusters largely donor specific.

5'RACE primed at constant segments yielded TCR alpha and TCR beta cDNA libraries bearing sample barcodes and UMIs. Each CDR3 protein is one row after TCRdb ran MiXCR on the 5' RACE reads. Of 380,000 or so distinct CDR3 sequences listed, 14% are singletons. Study observations and caveats: Cross-reactive memory appears to have joined, as suggested by some responding clones showing up in pre-infection memory. Mainly in CM and EM were contracting CD4+ clones; CD8+ were in EMRA.

Trimming pared 2 bases from V and 8 bases from J, leaving 9 bases between. CDR1 is SGHTA and CDR2 is FQGNSA in the germline V gene. The CDR3 is made up of 13 amino acids. This clonotype was picked up a small number of times. Its antigen is unknown. Material: PBMCs or a T cell subset sorted from them (not recorded which). The TCR originated in a man between 18 and 35 years old who had mild COVID-19 (a few samples of this study predate the infection). Cell type and time point are not known. The genes are TRBV7-2 and TRBJ2-2; D gene uncertain. The CDR3 reads CASSLIHGGELFF. In DNA, the CDR3 is TGTGCCAGCAGCTTAATCCATGGGGGGGAGCTGTTTTTT.